This TCR beta chain stems from a study of early T cells in non-severe SARS-CoV-2 infection. Across the whole study: With bulk RNA from unsorted whole blood as input, sequencing yielded unpaired chains.

This clonotype was counted a few times. Its antigen is still unknown. V was trimmed by 6 bases and J by 1 base, leaving 22 bases between them. CDR1 and CDR2 from the germline V gene are MNHNS and SASEGT. The CDR3 consists of 18 residues. Individually, cDNA molecules had unique molecular identifiers attached to them. TCRdb re-called the 5' RACE reads through MiXCR, storing one row per CDR3 protein. The sample records more than 90,000 distinct CDR3 sequences, roughly 9.6% being singletons. General study points: Comparison of clonotypes with VDJdb favored anti-spike CD8 responses while missing private and CD4 specificities.

This chain uses TRBV6-1 with TRBJ2-1, with D perhaps matching TRBD1 or TRBD2 (6 bases each). This TCR was sampled from an adult who was a healthcare worker with PCR-confirmed SARS-CoV-2 infection or an uninfected control (not recorded which). Specimen: whole blood. DNA of the CDR3: TGTGCCAGCAGAGCTTACCACGCACAGGGAGGTTCCTACAATGAGCAGTTCTTC. It encodes CASRAYHAQGGSYNEQFF.